This T cell receptor (beta chain) was retrieved from a study of immune evolution from preneoplasia to lung adenocarcinoma. General study results and limits: Normal lung had highest clonality; later lesions appeared denser, more diverse.

The CDR3 totals 11 residues. Per germline, CDR1 SGDLS and CDR2 YYNGEE. Trimming left V 4 bases short and J 4 bases short, with 5 bases between. The data were produced by immunoSEQ multiplex PCR, yet TCRdb's version contains in-frame clones alone and is incomplete. The sample consists of fewer than 6,500 clones, roughly four fifths of them appearing once. Between 2014 and 2017, patients underwent resection in Japan or China. For this clone: Its antigen is unknown.

The source of this sequence is a person between 55 and 80 years old with lung adenocarcinoma. This chain links TRBV9 with TRBJ1-2; the D is unclear. The material sequenced was FFPE minimally invasive lung adenocarcinoma tissue. CDR3 DNA: TGTGCCAGCAGCAATTTCTATGGCTACACCTTC. Translated, it gives CASSNFYGYTF.